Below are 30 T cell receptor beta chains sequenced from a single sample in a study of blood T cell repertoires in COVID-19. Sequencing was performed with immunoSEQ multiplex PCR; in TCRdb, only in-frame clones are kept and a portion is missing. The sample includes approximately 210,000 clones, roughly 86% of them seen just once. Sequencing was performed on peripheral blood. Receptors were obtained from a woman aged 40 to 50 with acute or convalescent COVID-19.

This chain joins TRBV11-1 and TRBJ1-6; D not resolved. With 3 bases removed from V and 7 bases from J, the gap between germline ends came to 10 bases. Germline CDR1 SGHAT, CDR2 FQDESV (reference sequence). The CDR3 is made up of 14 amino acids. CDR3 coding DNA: TGTGCCAGCAGCTTTGAGGGCTTAAATTCACCCCTCCACTTT. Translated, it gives CASSFEGLNSPLHF.

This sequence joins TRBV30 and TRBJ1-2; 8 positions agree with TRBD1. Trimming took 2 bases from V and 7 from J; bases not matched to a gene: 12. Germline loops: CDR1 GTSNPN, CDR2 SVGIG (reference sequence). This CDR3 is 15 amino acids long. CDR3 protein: CAWSTRIQGALGYTF. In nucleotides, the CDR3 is TGTGCCTGGAGTACGCGAATCCAGGGGGCGCTTGGCTACACCTTC.

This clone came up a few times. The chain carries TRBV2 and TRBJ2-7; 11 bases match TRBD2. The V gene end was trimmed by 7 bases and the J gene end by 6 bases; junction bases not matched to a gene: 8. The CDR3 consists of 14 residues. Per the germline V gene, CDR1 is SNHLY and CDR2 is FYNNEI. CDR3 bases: TGTGCCAGCAACCGGGGACTAGCGGACGGCGAGCAGTACTTC. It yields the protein CASNRGLADGEQYF.

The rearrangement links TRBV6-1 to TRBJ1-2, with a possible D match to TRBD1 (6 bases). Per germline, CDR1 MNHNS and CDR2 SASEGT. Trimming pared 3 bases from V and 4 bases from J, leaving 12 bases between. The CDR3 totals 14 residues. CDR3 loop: CASSDRGRVYGYTF. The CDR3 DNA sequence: TGTGCCAGCAGTGACAGGGGCCGAGTCTATGGCTACACCTTC.

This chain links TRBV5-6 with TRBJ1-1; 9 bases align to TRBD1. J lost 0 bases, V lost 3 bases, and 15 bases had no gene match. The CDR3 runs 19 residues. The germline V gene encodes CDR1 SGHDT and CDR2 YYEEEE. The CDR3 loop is CASSSLTSDRGYMNTEAFF. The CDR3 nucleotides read TGTGCCAGCAGCTCACTTACATCGGACAGGGGATACATGAACACTGAAGCTTTCTTT. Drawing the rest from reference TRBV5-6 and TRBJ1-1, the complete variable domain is DAGVTQSPTHLIKTRGQQVTLRCSPKSGHDTVSWYQQALGQGPQFIFQYYEEEERQRGNFPDRFSGHQFPNYSSELNVNALLLGDSALYLCASSSLTSDRGYMNTEAFFGQGTRLTVV.

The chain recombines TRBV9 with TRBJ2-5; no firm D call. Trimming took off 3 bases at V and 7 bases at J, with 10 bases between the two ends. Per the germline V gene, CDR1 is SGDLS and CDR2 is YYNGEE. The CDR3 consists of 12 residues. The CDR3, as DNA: TGTGCCAGCAGCGCCGACCTAGGGACCCAGTACTTC. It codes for CASSADLGTQYF.

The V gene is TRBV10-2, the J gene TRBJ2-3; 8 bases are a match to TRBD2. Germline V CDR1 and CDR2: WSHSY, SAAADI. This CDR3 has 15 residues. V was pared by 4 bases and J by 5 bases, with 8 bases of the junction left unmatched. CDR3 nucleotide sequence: TGCGCCAGCAGTGGGGTCGGGACTAGGGTAGATACGCAGTATTTT. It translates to CASSGVGTRVDTQYF.

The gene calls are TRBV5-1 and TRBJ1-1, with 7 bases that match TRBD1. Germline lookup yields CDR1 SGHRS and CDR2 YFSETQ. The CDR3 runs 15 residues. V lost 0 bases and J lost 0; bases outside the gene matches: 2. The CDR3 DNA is TGCGCCAGCAGCTTGGTGGGACAGATGAACACTGAAGCTTTCTTT. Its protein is CASSLVGQMNTEAFF.

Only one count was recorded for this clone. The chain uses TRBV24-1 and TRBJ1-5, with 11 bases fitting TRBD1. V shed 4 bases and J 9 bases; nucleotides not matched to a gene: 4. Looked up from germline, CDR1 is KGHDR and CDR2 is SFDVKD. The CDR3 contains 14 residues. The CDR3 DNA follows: TGTGCCACCAGTGAGGGGACAGGGGGTCTGCCCCAGCATTTT. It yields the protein CATSEGTGGLPQHF.

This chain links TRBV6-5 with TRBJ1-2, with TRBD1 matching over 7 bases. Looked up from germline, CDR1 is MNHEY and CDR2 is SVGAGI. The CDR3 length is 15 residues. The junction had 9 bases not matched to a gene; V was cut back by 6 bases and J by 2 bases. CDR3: CASSLPGQLNYGYTF. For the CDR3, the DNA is TGTGCCAGCAGCCTGCCGGGACAGCTGAACTATGGCTACACCTTC.

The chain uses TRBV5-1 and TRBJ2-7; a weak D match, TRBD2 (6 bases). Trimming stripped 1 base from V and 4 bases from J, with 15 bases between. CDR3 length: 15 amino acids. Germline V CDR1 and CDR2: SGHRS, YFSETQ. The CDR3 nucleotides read TGCGCCAGCAGCTTGCGGGCGGGGACTGAATACGAGCAGTACTTC. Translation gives CASSLRAGTEYEQYF.

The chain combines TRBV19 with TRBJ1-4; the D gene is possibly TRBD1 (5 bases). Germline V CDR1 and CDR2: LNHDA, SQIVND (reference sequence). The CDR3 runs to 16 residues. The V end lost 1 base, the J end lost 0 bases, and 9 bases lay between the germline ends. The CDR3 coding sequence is TGTGCCAGTAGTATAGTTGAGACAGCAACTAATGAAAAACTGTTTTTT. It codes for CASSIVETATNEKLFF.

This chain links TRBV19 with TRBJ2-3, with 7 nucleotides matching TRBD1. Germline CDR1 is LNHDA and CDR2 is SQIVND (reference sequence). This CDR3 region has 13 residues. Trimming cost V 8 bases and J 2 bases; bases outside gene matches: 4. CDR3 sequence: CASATGLTDTQYF. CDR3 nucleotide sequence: TGTGCCAGTGCGACAGGGCTCACAGATACGCAGTATTTT.

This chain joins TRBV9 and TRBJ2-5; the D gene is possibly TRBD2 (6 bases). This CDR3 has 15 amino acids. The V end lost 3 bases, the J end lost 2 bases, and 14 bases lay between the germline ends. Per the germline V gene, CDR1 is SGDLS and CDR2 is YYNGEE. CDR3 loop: CASSARGGAQETQYF. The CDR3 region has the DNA TGTGCCAGCAGCGCCCGGGGAGGAGCTCAAGAGACCCAGTACTTC. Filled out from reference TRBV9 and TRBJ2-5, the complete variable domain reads DSGVTQTPKHLITATGQRVTLRCSPRSGDLSVYWYQQSLDQGLQFLIQYYNGEERAKGNILERFSAQQFPDLHSELNLSSLELGDSALYFCASSARGGAQETQYFGPGTRLLVL.

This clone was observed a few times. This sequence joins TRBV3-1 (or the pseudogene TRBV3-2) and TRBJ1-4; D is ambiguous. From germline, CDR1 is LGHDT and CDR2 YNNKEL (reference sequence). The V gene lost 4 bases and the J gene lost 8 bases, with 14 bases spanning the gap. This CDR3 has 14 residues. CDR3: CASSPRARPEKLFF. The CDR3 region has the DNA TGTGCCAGCAGCCCGCGGGCCCGGCCGGAAAAACTGTTTTTT.

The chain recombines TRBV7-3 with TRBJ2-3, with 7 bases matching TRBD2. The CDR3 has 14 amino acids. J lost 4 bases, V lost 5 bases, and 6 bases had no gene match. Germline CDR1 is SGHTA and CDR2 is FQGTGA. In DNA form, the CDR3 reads TGTGCCAGCAGCACCGGACTAGTTCCAGATACGCAGTATTTT. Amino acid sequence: CASSTGLVPDTQYF.

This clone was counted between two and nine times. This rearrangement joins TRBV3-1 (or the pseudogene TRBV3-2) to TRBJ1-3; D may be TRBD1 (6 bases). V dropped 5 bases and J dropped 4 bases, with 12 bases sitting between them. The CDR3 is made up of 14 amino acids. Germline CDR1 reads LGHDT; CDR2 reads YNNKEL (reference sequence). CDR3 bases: TGTGCCAGCAGCGCAGGGGATACAGGAAACACCATATATTTT. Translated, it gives CASSAGDTGNTIYF.

The CDR3 DNA sequence: TGCGCCAGCAGCAAGGGCGGGGGGATCACAGATACGCAGTATTTT. Translated, it gives CASSKGGGITDTQYF. The chain couples TRBV4-1 to TRBJ2-3, with TRBD2 matching 8 bases. CDR1 is MGHRA, CDR2 YSYEKL, per germline. The CDR3 has 15 amino acids. The V gene end was trimmed by 5 bases and the J gene end by 2 bases; junction bases not matched to a gene: 6.

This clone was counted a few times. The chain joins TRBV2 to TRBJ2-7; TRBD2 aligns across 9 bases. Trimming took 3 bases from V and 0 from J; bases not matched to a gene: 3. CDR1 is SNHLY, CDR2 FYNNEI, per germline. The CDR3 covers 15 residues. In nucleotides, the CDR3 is TGTGCCAGCAGTGAGGAGCGGGGGGACTCCTACGAGCAGTACTTC. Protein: CASSEERGDSYEQYF.

DNA of the CDR3: TGTGCCAGCAGCACTCAGGGAAACACTGAAGCTTTCTTT. This translates into CASSTQGNTEAFF. The gene calls are TRBV11-3 and TRBJ1-1; TRBD1 is a possible D gene (5 bases). This CDR3 is built from 13 residues. The germline gives CDR1 SGHNT, CDR2 YENEEA. Between the trimmed V and J ends, which lost 5 bases and 2 bases, there was a span of 9 bases. The full variable domain, in which reference TRBV11-3 and TRBJ1-1 provide the parts outside the CDR3, is EAGVVQSPRYKIIEKKQPVAFWCNPISGHNTLYWYLQNLGQGPELLIRYENEEAVDDSQLPKDRFSAERLKGVDSTLKIQPAELGDSAVYLCASSTQGNTEAFFGQGTRLTVV.

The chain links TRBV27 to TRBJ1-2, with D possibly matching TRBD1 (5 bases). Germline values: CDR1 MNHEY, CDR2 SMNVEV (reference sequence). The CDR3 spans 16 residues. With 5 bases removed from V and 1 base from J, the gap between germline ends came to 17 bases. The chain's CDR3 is CASSPKYTGFNYGYTF. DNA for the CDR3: TGTGCCAGCAGTCCAAAATACACAGGTTTTAACTATGGCTACACCTTC.

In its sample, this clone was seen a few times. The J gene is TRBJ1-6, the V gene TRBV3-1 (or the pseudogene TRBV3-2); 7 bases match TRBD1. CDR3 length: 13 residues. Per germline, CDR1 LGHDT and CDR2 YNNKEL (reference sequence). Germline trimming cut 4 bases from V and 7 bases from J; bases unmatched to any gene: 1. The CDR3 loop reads CASSPRGNSPLHF. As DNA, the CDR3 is TGTGCCAGCAGCCCCAGGGGGAATTCACCCCTCCACTTT.

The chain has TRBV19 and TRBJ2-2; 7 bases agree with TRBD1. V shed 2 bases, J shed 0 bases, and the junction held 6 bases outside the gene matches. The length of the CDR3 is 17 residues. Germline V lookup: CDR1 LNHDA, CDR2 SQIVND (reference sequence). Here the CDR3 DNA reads TGTGCCAGTAGTATATTTGGGGACAGACCGAACACCGGGGAGCTGTTTTTT. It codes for CASSIFGDRPNTGELFF.

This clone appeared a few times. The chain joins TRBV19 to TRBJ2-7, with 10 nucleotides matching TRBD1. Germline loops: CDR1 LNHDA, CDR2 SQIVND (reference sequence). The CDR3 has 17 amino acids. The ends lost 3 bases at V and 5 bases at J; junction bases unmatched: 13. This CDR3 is CASSIAFGTGASHEQYF. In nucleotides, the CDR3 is TGTGCCAGTAGTATCGCATTCGGGACAGGGGCTTCCCACGAGCAGTACTTC.

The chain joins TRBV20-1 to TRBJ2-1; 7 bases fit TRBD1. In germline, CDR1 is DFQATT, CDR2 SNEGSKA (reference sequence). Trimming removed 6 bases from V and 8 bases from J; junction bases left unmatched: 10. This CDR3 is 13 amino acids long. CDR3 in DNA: TGCAGTGCAAGTACCGGACAGGTTTATGAGCAGTTCTTC. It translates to CSASTGQVYEQFF.

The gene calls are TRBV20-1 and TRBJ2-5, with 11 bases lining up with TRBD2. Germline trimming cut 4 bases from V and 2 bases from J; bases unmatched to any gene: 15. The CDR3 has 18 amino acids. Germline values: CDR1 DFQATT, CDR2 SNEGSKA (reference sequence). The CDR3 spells CSAIDWNDGTSGQETQYF. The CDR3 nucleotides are TGCAGTGCTATTGATTGGAATGATGGGACTAGCGGACAAGAGACCCAGTACTTC.

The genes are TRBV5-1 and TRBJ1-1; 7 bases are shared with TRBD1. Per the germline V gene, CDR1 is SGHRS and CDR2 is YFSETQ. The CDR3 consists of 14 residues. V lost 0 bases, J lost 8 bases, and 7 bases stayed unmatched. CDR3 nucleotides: TGCGCCAGCAGCTTGGCCACAGGGGCGGACGAAGCTTTCTTT. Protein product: CASSLATGADEAFF.

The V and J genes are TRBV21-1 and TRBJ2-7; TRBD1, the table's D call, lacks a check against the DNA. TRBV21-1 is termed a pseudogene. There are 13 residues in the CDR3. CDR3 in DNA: TGTGCCAGCAGCAAAGAGGGGGAGAACGAGCAGTACTTC. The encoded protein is CASSKEGENEQYF.

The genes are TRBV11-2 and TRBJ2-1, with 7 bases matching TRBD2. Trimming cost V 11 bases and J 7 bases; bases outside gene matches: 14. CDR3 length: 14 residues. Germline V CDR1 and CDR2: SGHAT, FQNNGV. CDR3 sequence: CAGGSGGIENEQFF. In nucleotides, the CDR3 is TGTGCCGGGGGGTCGGGAGGAATAGAGAATGAGCAGTTCTTC.

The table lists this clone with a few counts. The CDR3, as DNA: TGTGCTAGTGGTCTGGGACAGGGCATGGGCTACACCTTC. Translation: CASGLGQGMGYTF. The rearrangement links TRBV12-5 to TRBJ1-2; TRBD1 aligns across 9 bases. The CDR3 totals 13 residues. V was pared by 5 bases and J by 8 bases, with 6 bases of the junction left unmatched. CDR1 is LGHNT and CDR2 is FRNRAP in the germline V gene.